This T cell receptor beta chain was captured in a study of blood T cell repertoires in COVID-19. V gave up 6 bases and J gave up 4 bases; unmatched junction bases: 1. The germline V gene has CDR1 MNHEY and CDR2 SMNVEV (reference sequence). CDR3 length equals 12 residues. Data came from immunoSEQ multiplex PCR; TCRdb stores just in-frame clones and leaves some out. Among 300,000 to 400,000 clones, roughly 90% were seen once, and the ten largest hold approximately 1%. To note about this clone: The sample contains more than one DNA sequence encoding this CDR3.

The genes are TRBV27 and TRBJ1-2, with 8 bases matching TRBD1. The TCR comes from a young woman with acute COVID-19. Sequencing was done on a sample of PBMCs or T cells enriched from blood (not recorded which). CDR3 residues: CASSGQGYGYTF. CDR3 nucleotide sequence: TGTGCCAGCAGCGGACAGGGCTATGGCTACACCTTC.